The clone carrying this T cell receptor (beta chain) was counted only a few times. This entry belongs to a study of blood T cell repertoires in COVID-19. Method: immunoSEQ multiplex PCR; TCRdb's copy keeps in-frame clones and lacks some. The table has some 120,000 clones, around four fifths seen once. This CDR3 has 14 residues. The V end lost 6 bases, the J end lost 3 bases, and 12 bases lay between the germline ends. Germline CDR1 and CDR2: LNHDA and SQIVND (reference sequence). The gene calls are TRBV19 and TRBJ2-1, with D unclear. This TCR was sampled from a man between 65 and 79 years old with active or convalescent COVID-19. Material for sequencing was peripheral blood. CDR3 nucleotides: TGTGCCAGTAGGAGCGCACTGAACTACAATGAGCAGTTCTTC. Its translation: CASRSALNYNEQFF. Full variable domain (remainder filled in from reference TRBV19 and TRBJ2-1): DGGITQSPKYLFRKEGQNVTLSCEQNLNHDAMYWYRQDPGQGLRLIYYSQIVNDFQKGDIAEGYSVSREKKESFPLTVTSAQKNPTAFYLCASRSALNYNEQFFGPGTRLTVL.